The 5 T cell receptor beta chains below were found in one sample sequenced in a study of CD8 T cells in Susac syndrome. RNA totalling roughly 0.45 to 1 ug underwent reverse transcription with random hexamers. From the immunoSEQ multiplex PCR reads, TCRdb called clonotypes with MiXCR, one entry per CDR3 protein. This sample has some 200,000 distinct CDR3 sequences, with about 95% found just once. Sequencing input: CD8+ T cells from PBMCs. All receptors derive from a human donor with Susac syndrome.

The J gene is TRBJ1-2, the V gene TRBV12-5; D not certain. Looked up from germline, CDR1 is LGHNT and CDR2 is FRNRAP. Trimming removed 1 base at V and 8 bases at J, with 20 bases between. CDR3 length: 16 amino acids. The CDR3 loop reads CASGLGTSGPLGGYTF. DNA for the CDR3: TGTGCTAGTGGTTTGGGAACCTCCGGACCCCTGGGGGGCTACACCTTC. Variable domain in full (rest from reference TRBV12-5 and TRBJ1-2): DARVTQTPRHKVTEMGQEVTMRCQPILGHNTVFWYRQTMMQGLELLAYFRNRAPLDDSGMPKDRFSAEMPDATLATLKIQPSEPRDSAVYFCASGLGTSGPLGGYTFGSGTRLTVV.

J is TRBJ1-1 and V is TRBV6-6; TRBD1 might be the D (5 bases). CDR3 length: 11 amino acids. The V gene lost 0 bases and the J gene lost 10 bases, with 6 bases spanning the gap. Germline CDR1 and CDR2: MNHNY and SVGAGI (reference sequence). The CDR3 DNA sequence: TGTGCCAGCAGTTACTCAGGGGTAGCTTTCTTT. Protein sequence: CASSYSGVAFF.

The chain uses TRBV12-3 or TRBV12-4 and TRBJ2-7; 12 bases line up with TRBD1. After removal of 7 bases from V and 7 bases from J, the junction contained 11 bases not matched to a gene. The CDR3 consists of 15 residues. The CDR3 loop is CASTSGGQGAREQYF. The DNA of the CDR3 is TGTGCCAGCACCTCAGGGGGACAGGGGGCTCGGGAGCAGTACTTC.

V and J are TRBV29-1 and TRBJ1-1, with D possibly TRBD1 on 5 matching bases. This CDR3 spans 11 amino acids. V was pared by 7 bases and J by 1 base, with 7 bases between. Per the germline V gene, CDR1 is SQVTM and CDR2 is ANQGSEA. CDR3 bases: TGCAGCGGAGGGACGAACACTGAAGCTTTCTTT. Translation: CSGGTNTEAFF.

The chain couples TRBV3-1 to TRBJ2-1; D is ambiguous. Trimming stripped 0 bases from V and 1 base from J, with 4 bases between. The CDR3 sequence is 14 residues long. The V gene's germline CDR1 is LGHDT and CDR2 YNNKEL (reference sequence). The CDR3 here is CASSQDRSYNEQFF. The CDR3 region has the DNA TGTGCCAGCAGCCAAGACAGGTCCTACAATGAGCAGTTCTTC.